The subject of this entry is one T cell receptor beta chain. Its specificity is not known. The data are from a study of shared clonotypes between healthy human individuals. Findings and limits, study-wide: Relative to their counterparts shared across all four donors, non-shared clonotypes exhibited diminished generation probabilities.

Assay runs were performed at deep level. In the original workflow: Owing to the provision of junction-only sequences devoid of quality scores by immunoSEQ, filtering differed. Only in-frame clones appear in the TCRdb table, and some are missing; sequencing was by immunoSEQ multiplex PCR. For V, J and clone size, that table is used; D and trimming come from the DNA. The data hold some 1,600,000 clones, with approximately 98% observed a single time. This CDR3 contains 15 residues. Germline assignment: CDR1 SGHTA and CDR2 FQGNSA. Deletions cut 5 bases from V and 3 bases from J, with 17 bases between. The receptor's source is a man aged 30 to 39 in good health. This chain links TRBV7-2 with TRBJ2-7; the D gene could be TRBD1 or TRBD2 (5 bases each). Input material: naive CD4+ T cells sorted from blood. Stated subset: CD45RA+ positively selected. Here the CDR3 reads CASSLDRDLIYEQYF. The CDR3 nucleotides are TGTGCCAGCAGCCTAGACCGGGACCTTATCTACGAGCAGTACTTC.